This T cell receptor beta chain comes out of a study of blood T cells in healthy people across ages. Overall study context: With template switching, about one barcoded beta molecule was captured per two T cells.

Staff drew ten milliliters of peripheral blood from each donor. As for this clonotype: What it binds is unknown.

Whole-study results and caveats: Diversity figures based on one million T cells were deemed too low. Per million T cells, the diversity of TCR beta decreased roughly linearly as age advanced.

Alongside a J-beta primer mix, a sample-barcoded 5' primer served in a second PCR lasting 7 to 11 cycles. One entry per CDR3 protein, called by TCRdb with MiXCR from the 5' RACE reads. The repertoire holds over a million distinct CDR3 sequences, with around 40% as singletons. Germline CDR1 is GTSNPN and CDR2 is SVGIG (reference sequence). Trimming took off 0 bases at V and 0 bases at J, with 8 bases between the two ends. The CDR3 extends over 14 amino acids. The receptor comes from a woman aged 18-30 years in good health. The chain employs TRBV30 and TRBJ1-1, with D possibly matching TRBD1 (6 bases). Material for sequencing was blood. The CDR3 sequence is CAWSVRTVNTEAFF. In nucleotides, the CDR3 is TGTGCCTGGAGTGTCCGGACAGTGAACACTGAAGCTTTCTTT.